These 21 T cell receptor beta chains came from one sample sequenced in a study of blood T cell repertoires in COVID-19. Assay used: immunoSEQ multiplex PCR; TCRdb lists only in-frame clones, some missing. This table has about 270,000 clones, around four fifths appearing once. Sequences were obtained from peripheral blood. These receptors all come from a woman aged 45-60 years with active or convalescent COVID-19.

The chain carries TRBV9 and TRBJ2-1; D possibly corresponds to TRBD2 (5 bases). The CDR3 is made up of 13 amino acids. Germline assignment: CDR1 SGDLS and CDR2 YYNGEE. Trimming pared 4 bases from V and 7 bases from J, leaving 12 bases between. The CDR3 spells CASSRTASNEQFF. Written as DNA, the CDR3 is TGTGCCAGCAGCCGGACTGCCAGTAATGAGCAGTTCTTC.

V usage is TRBV6-5 and J usage is TRBJ2-7, with a tentative D call TRBD1 (5 bases). The CDR3 contains 16 residues. The germline gives CDR1 MNHEY, CDR2 SVGAGI. V was trimmed by 0 bases and J by 4 bases, leaving 16 bases between them. CDR3 sequence reads: CASSYSPGGAGYEQYF. The CDR3 DNA reads TGTGCCAGCAGTTACTCTCCGGGTGGGGCAGGATACGAGCAGTACTTC.

This clone is a singleton in its sample. The chain's CDR3 is CAWKGGGGREETQYF. CDR3 nucleotide sequence: TGTGCCTGGAAAGGGGGCGGCGGGCGAGAAGAGACCCAGTACTTC. The rearrangement uses TRBV30 and TRBJ2-5; 7 bases match TRBD1. The CDR3 length is 15 residues. Germline V CDR1 and CDR2: GTSNPN, SVGIG (reference sequence). J gave up 3 bases and V 4 bases, and 11 bases lay outside the gene matches.

This rearrangement joins TRBV7-8 to TRBJ1-5, with 9 bases aligning to TRBD1. Germline V lookup: CDR1 SGHVS, CDR2 FQNEAQ. V dropped 5 bases and J dropped 3; count of bases not matched to a gene: 8. CDR3 length: 16 amino acids. CDR3 residues: CASSQDRGVDNQPQHF. The DNA of the CDR3 is TGTGCCAGCAGCCAAGACAGGGGGGTTGACAATCAGCCCCAGCATTTT.

The chain is built from TRBV5-1 and TRBJ2-1; D is perhaps TRBD2 (5 bases). The germline CDR1 and CDR2 sequences are SGHRS and YFSETQ. Trimming took 4 bases from V and 0 from J, leaving 14 bases between them. The CDR3 has 16 residues. As DNA, the CDR3 is TGCGCCAGCAGCCGCGATACTACTAGCTCCTACAATGAGCAGTTCTTC. Protein sequence: CASSRDTTSSYNEQFF.

The chain is built from TRBV4-1 and TRBJ2-1, with 7 bases fitting TRBD2. The length of the CDR3 is 12 residues. Losses at the gene ends were 4 bases for V and 9 bases for J; bases not matched to a gene: 3. Germline values: CDR1 MGHRA, CDR2 YSYEKL. The CDR3, as DNA: TGCGCCAGCAGCCGCGCGGGAGTTGAGCAGTTCTTC. Encoded protein: CASSRAGVEQFF.

The rearrangement links TRBV5-4 to TRBJ1-4; TRBD1 matches at 8 bases. This CDR3 contains 15 residues. Per germline, CDR1 SGHNT and CDR2 YYREEE (reference sequence). V trimming: 3 bases; J trimming: 2 bases; junction bases outside the gene matches: 3. CDR3 loop: CASSSGQGTNEKLFF. The CDR3 region has the DNA TGTGCCAGCAGCTCCGGACAGGGTACTAATGAAAAACTGTTTTTT.

In its sample, this clone was seen a few times. The chain is built from TRBV14 and TRBJ2-1; TRBD2 matches 11 bases. V gave up 2 bases and J gave up 6 bases; unmatched junction bases: 3. The CDR3 extends over 15 amino acids. Per germline, CDR1 SGHDN and CDR2 FVKESK. CDR3 sequence (DNA): TGTGCCAGCAGCCAACCTAGCGGGAGGACCAATGAGCAGTTCTTC. Its protein is CASSQPSGRTNEQFF.

V and J are TRBV7-2 and TRBJ1-3; D not certain. This CDR3 contains 14 residues. V gave up 3 bases and J gave up 2 bases, with 8 bases separating them. The V gene's germline CDR1 is SGHTA and CDR2 FQGNSA. The CDR3 loop reads CASSFSSAGNTIYF. The CDR3 DNA follows: TGTGCCAGCAGCTTTAGTAGTGCTGGAAACACCATATATTTT.

The rearrangement uses TRBV20-1 and TRBJ2-2, with D unresolved. The CDR3 spans 11 residues. With 1 base removed from V and 13 bases from J, the gap between germline ends came to 10 bases. Germline V gene data show CDR1 as DFQATT and CDR2 as SNEGSKA (reference sequence). This CDR3 reads CSARGRVGLFF. The CDR3 DNA follows: TGCAGTGCTAGAGGCCGGGTGGGGCTGTTTTTT.

The V gene is TRBV27, the J gene TRBJ1-6; D gene unclear. CDR3 length equals 15 residues. The ends were cut back, 1 base at V and 8 bases at J, with 12 bases in the middle. CDR1 and CDR2 (germline): MNHEY, SMNVEV (reference sequence). CDR3 sequence: CASSLLSRYDSPLHF. The CDR3 coding sequence is TGTGCCAGCAGTTTATTGAGTCGGTATGATTCACCCCTCCACTTT.

The genes are TRBV27 and TRBJ1-1, with a weak D call TRBD1 (6 bases). The V gene's germline CDR1 is MNHEY and CDR2 SMNVEV (reference sequence). The CDR3 extends over 16 amino acids. V gave up 2 bases and J gave up 0 bases, with 13 bases separating them. The DNA for the CDR3 is TGTGCCAGCAGTTTAGGGGGGGGCAGTGTGAACACTGAAGCTTTCTTT. Amino acids: CASSLGGGSVNTEAFF.

The gene calls are TRBV19 and TRBJ1-1; no reliable D call. Between the trimmed V and J ends, which lost 7 bases and 5 bases, there was a span of 14 bases. Germline CDR1 LNHDA, CDR2 SQIVND (reference sequence). The CDR3 runs to 13 residues. CDR3 coding DNA: TGTGCCAGTACCCTCCCCGGTAGAACTGAAGCTTTCTTT. Residues: CASTLPGRTEAFF. The complete variable domain, with remaining parts taken from reference TRBV19 and TRBJ1-1, reads DGGITQSPKYLFRKEGQNVTLSCEQNLNHDAMYWYRQDPGQGLRLIYYSQIVNDFQKGDIAEGYSVSREKKESFPLTVTSAQKNPTAFYLCASTLPGRTEAFFGQGTRLTVV.

This clone was counted between two and nine times. V usage is TRBV7-9 and J usage is TRBJ2-1; 8 nucleotides align to TRBD1. J lost 8 bases, V lost 4 bases, and 10 bases had no gene match. Germline V gene sequence: CDR1 SEHNR, CDR2 FQNEAQ (reference sequence). CDR3 size: 15 residues. The CDR3 DNA reads as TGTGCCAGCAGCTGGGAAGGGCAGGGGGCCTATGAGCAGTTCTTC. It translates to CASSWEGQGAYEQFF.

This clone was counted between two and nine times. V gene TRBV5-6 combines with J gene TRBJ1-1; a possible D gene is TRBD1 (5 bases). V was pared by 5 bases and J by 0 bases, with 11 bases between. Germline CDR1 and CDR2: SGHDT and YYEEEE. The CDR3 sequence is 14 residues long. CDR3 nucleotide sequence: TGTGCCAGCAGGCGACAGAGAATGAACACTGAAGCTTTCTTT. It specifies CASRRQRMNTEAFF.

The V and J genes are TRBV28 and TRBJ2-1, with 13 bases that match TRBD2. V was clipped by 2 bases and J by 3 bases; unmatched bases: 4. Germline V gene data show CDR1 as MDHEN and CDR2 as SYDVKM. This CDR3 has 17 amino acids. CDR3 in DNA: TGTGCCAGCAGTTTAACAGGACTAGCGGGAGTCTACAATGAGCAGTTCTTC. Its translation is CASSLTGLAGVYNEQFF.

J is TRBJ2-7 and V is TRBV6-1; 10 nucleotides align to TRBD2. J lost 5 bases, V lost 3 bases, and 7 bases had no gene match. Germline CDR1 and CDR2: MNHNS and SASEGT. This CDR3 contains 15 residues. CDR3 sequence reads: CASSDPGLASHEQYF. The CDR3 nucleotides are TGTGCCAGCAGTGACCCGGGACTAGCGAGCCACGAGCAGTACTTC.

The chain joins TRBV6-2 or TRBV6-3 to TRBJ2-7; tentatively, D is TRBD2 (6 bases). The CDR3 loop spans 13 amino acids. Deletions cut 6 bases from V and 4 bases from J, with 13 bases between. Germline values: CDR1 MNHEY, CDR2 SVGEGT. The CDR3 nucleotides read TGTGCCAGCAGCACCGGGACTCTTTACGAGCAGTACTTC. This translates into CASSTGTLYEQYF.

The chain uses TRBV29-1 and TRBJ2-3; a weak D match, TRBD1 (6 bases). CDR3 length: 12 amino acids. Trimming removed 7 bases at V and 5 bases at J, with 13 bases between. From germline, CDR1 is SQVTM and CDR2 ANQGSEA. The DNA of the CDR3 is TGCAGCGATACAGGGTCAGGAGATACGCAGTATTTT. Its translation is CSDTGSGDTQYF.

The table lists this clone with a few counts. This chain joins TRBV7-2 and TRBJ1-4; the D gene is possibly TRBD1 (6 bases). The germline V and J ends were trimmed by 0 bases and 5 bases, with 10 bases remaining between them. CDR1 and CDR2 (germline): SGHTA, FQGNSA. This CDR3 region has 15 residues. The CDR3 reads CASSLALTGNEKLFF. The CDR3 DNA sequence: TGTGCCAGCAGCTTAGCCCTCACAGGGAATGAAAAACTGTTTTTT. The whole variable domain, filled in from reference TRBV7-2 and TRBJ1-4, reads GAGVSQSPSNKVTEKGKDVELRCDPISGHTALYWYRQSLGQGLEFLIYFQGNSAPDKSGLPSDRFSAERTGGSVSTLTIQRTQQEDSAVYLCASSLALTGNEKLFFGSGTQLSVL.

This sequence joins TRBV28 and TRBJ1-6, with a weak D call TRBD1 (5 bases). CDR1 and CDR2 (germline): MDHEN, SYDVKM. The V and J ends lost 4 bases and 14 bases respectively, with 21 bases between them. The CDR3 contains 15 residues. The CDR3 nucleotides are TGTGCCAGCAGTTCCCCTGGGGGGGGGACCTTGACCCTCCACTTT. Translated: CASSSPGGGTLTLHF.